Listed below are T cell receptor beta chains from one sample, sequenced in a study of glioma-infiltrating T cells. TCRdb used MiXCR to reprocess the multiplex PCR reads, holding one entry per CDR3 protein. The sample contains 400,000 or so distinct CDR3 sequences, around 45% of which appear only once. The sequencing sample was made of glioma tissue, nonneoplastic brain tissue, or PBMCs (not recorded which). Receptor source: a human donor with low-grade glioma or glioblastoma, undergoing nonglioma brain surgery, or in good health (not recorded which). The CDR3 runs from the conserved cysteine through the conserved F or W. D genes are given only for firm matches. Some rows have no size entry. The others give once, few or many, or a class for an expanded clone.

clone_size	j_call	d_call	v_call	cdr3_aa	cdr3_nt
-	TRBJ1-2	TRBD1	TRBV5-1	CASSNGQAAGDYNF	TGCGCCAGCAGCAACGGACAGGCCGCAGGGGACTACAACTTC
-	TRBJ2-3	TRBD1	TRBV20-1	CSARDPGSRQGAWDTQYF	TGCAGTGCTAGAGATCCAGGATCCCGACAGGGAGCATGGGATACGCAGTATTTT
many	TRBJ1-1	TRBD1	TRBV20-1	CSALNRGLNTEAFF	TGCAGTGCTCTAAACAGGGGCCTGAACACTGAAGCTTTCTTT
few	TRBJ2-1	TRBD2	TRBV7-6	CASSLMASGNDEQFF	TGTGCCAGCAGCTTAATGGCTAGCGGGAACGATGAGCAGTTCTTC
-	TRBJ2-2	-	TRBV11-2	CASSSGTTGELFF	TGTGCCAGCAGCTCCGGGACTACCGGGGAGCTGTTTTTT
-	TRBJ1-1	-	TRBV6-2/TRBV6-3	CARSYLGAEAFF	TGTGCCAGAAGTTATCTGGGAGCTGAAGCTTTCTTT
-	TRBJ2-3	-	TRBV28	CASSLDAGAYTDTQYF	TGTGCCAGCAGTTTAGATGCAGGGGCGTACACAGATACGCAGTATTTT
-	TRBJ2-3	-	TRBV11-1	CASSLAGRSAQYF	TGTGCCAGCAGCTTAGCGGGACGTTCGGCGCAGTATTTT
-	TRBJ2-7	-	TRBV19	CASTDDGTSYEQYF	TGTGCCAGTACCGATGACGGGACCTCATACGAGCAGTACTTC
-	TRBJ2-3	TRBD2	TRBV28	CVSSPPMGLAGGGGTQYF	TGTGTCAGCAGTCCCCCGATGGGACTAGCGGGAGGTGGGGGTACGCAGTATTTT
few	TRBJ2-3	-	TRBV7-6	CASSFARPDTQYF	TGTGCCAGCAGCTTCGCCCGTCCAGATACGCAGTATTTT
-	TRBJ1-2	-	TRBV10-3	CAIEEVLGSYGYTF	TGTGCCATCGAAGAAGTTCTAGGAAGTTATGGCTACACCTTC
-	TRBJ2-2	TRBD2	TRBV6-2/TRBV6-3	CASSLGGSGELFF	TGTGCCAGCAGCTTGGGAGGGTCCGGGGAGCTGTTTTTT
few	TRBJ1-1	TRBD1	TRBV28	CASSFIGTVGNTEAFF	TGTGCCAGCAGTTTTATCGGGACAGTTGGGAACACTGAAGCTTTCTTT
-	TRBJ2-7	TRBD2	TRBV27	CASSEGLAGVEQYF	TGTGCCAGCAGTGAAGGTCTAGCGGGGGTCGAGCAGTACTTC
few	TRBJ2-7	-	TRBV28	CASTSEERYEQYF	TGTGCCAGCACCTCGGAAGAGCGGTACGAGCAGTACTTC